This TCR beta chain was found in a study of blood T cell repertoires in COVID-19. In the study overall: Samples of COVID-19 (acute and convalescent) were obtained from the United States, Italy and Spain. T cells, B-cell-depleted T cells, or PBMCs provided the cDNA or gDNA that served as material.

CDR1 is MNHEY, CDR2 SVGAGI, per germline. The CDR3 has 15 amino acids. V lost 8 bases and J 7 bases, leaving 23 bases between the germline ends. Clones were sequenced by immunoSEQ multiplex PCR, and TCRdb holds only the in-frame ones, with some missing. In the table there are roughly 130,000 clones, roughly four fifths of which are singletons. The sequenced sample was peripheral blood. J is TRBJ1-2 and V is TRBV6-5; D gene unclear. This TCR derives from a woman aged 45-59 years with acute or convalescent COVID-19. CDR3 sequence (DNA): TGTGCCAGCTCCCGGGGAGGGTTCGAGAATGGTGGCTACACCTTC. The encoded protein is CASSRGGFENGGYTF.